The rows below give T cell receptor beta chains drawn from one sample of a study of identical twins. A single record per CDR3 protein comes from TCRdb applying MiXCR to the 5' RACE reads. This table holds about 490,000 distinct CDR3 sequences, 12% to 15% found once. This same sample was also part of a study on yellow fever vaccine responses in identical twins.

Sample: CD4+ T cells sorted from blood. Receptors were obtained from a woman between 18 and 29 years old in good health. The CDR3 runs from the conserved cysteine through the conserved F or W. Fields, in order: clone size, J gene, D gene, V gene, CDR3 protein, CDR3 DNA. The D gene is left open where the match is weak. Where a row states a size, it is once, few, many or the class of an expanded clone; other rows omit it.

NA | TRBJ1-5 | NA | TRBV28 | CASNRAGDVSQPQHF | TGTGCCAGCAATCGGGCGGGAGATGTAAGTCAGCCCCAGCATTTT
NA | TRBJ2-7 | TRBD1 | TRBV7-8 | CASRRRFGWDRGAHEQYF | TGTGCCAGCAGGAGGAGGTTTGGTTGGGACAGGGGAGCCCACGAGCAGTACTTC
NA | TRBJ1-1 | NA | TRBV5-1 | CASSRGPVSAMNTEAFF | TGCGCCAGCAGCAGGGGACCGGTAAGCGCGATGAACACTGAAGCTTTCTTT
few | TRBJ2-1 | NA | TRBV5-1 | CASSLGGLMNEQFF | TGCGCCAGCAGCTTGGGCGGACTTATGAATGAGCAGTTCTTC
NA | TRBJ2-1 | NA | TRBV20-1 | CSARDRFYNEQFF | TGCAGTGCTAGAGATCGGTTCTACAATGAGCAGTTCTTC
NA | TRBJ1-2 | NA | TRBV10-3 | CAIRALIQANYGYTF | TGTGCCATCAGAGCCCTGATACAAGCTAACTATGGCTACACCTTC
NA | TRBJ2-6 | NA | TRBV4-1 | CASSQPVASGANVLTF | TGCGCCAGCAGCCAACCCGTGGCCTCTGGGGCCAACGTCCTGACTTTC
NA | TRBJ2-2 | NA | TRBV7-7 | CASSLTGSSATGELFF | TGTGCCAGCAGCTTAACGGGTTCGTCCGCCACCGGGGAGCTGTTTTTT
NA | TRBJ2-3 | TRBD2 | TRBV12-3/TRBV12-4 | CASSLTQLAGGPSDTQYF | TGTGCCAGCAGTTTAACCCAACTAGCGGGAGGGCCTTCAGATACGCAGTATTTT
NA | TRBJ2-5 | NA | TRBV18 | CASSPPDRETQYF | TGTGCCAGCTCACCACCGGACCGAGAGACCCAGTACTTC
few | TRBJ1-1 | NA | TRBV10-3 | CAISEWDKNTEAFF | TGTGCCATCAGTGAATGGGACAAGAACACTGAAGCTTTCTTT
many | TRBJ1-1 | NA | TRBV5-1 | CASSLVSDITEAFF | TGCGCCAGCAGCTTGGTAAGCGACATCACTGAAGCTTTCTTT
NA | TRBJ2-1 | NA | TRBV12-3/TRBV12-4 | CASSSRTETTYNEQFF | TGTGCCAGCAGTTCCCGGACAGAAACTACATACAATGAGCAGTTCTTC
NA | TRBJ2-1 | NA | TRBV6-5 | CATGDRTMKQFF | TGTGCCACCGGCGACCGTACAATGAAGCAGTTCTTC
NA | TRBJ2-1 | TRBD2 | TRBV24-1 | CATSDAMGLAGPFYNEQFF | TGTGCCACCAGTGATGCTATGGGACTAGCGGGACCCTTTTACAATGAGCAGTTCTTC
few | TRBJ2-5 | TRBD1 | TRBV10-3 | CAISASTGEETQYF | TGTGCCATCAGTGCATCGACAGGGGAAGAGACCCAGTACTTC
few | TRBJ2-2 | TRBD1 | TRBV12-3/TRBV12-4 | CASMRGLLNGAGELFF | TGTGCCAGCATGAGGGGGCTACTCAACGGCGCCGGGGAGCTGTTTTTT
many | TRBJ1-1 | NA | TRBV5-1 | CASSLTGGMNTEAFF | TGCGCCAGCAGCTTGACGGGGGGAATGAACACTGAAGCTTTCTTT
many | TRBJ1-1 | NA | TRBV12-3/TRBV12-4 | CASSLGSNTEAFF | TGTGCCAGCAGTTTGGGGAGTAACACTGAAGCTTTCTTT
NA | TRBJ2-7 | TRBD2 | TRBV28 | CASSFWTSGDSYEQYF | TGTGCCAGCAGTTTCTGGACTAGCGGGGACTCCTACGAGCAGTACTTC
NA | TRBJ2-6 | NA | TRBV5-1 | CASSLEPGAISGANVLTF | TGCGCCAGCAGCTTGGAACCGGGGGCGATCTCTGGGGCCAACGTCCTGACTTTC
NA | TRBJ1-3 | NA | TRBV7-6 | CASSLGLRTAGNTIYF | TGTGCCAGCAGCTTAGGCCTTAGGACAGCTGGAAACACCATATATTTT
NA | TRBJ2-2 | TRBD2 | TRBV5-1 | CASSYPTRLAEITNTGELFF | TGCGCCAGCAGCTACCCGACCCGACTAGCGGAGATTACGAACACCGGGGAGCTGTTTTTT
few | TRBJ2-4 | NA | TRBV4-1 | CASSQRAGKNIQYF | TGCGCCAGCAGCCAACGTGCGGGCAAAAACATTCAGTACTTC
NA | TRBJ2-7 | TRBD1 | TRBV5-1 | CASSLAPGQGLYEQYF | TGCGCCAGCAGCTTGGCACCGGGACAGGGTCTATACGAGCAGTACTTC
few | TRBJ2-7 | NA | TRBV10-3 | CAISEPPDPGTPYEQYF | TGTGCCATCAGTGAGCCCCCCGACCCCGGGACACCGTACGAGCAGTACTTC
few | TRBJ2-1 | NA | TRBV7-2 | CASSSLWDEQFF | TGTGCCAGCAGCTCCCTTTGGGATGAGCAGTTCTTC
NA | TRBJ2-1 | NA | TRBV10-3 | CAISEGGRYNEQFF | TGTGCCATCAGTGAGGGTGGCAGGTACAATGAGCAGTTCTTC
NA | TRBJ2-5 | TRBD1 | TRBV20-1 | CSADDRGQTQYF | TGCAGTGCCGATGACAGGGGACAGACCCAGTACTTC
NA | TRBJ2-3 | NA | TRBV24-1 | CATSDPFVSPDTQYF | TGTGCCACCAGTGATCCTTTTGTCTCGCCAGATACGCAGTATTTT
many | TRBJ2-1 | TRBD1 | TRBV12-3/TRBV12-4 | CASSFPAGGNNEQFF | TGTGCCAGCAGTTTTCCGGCAGGGGGAAACAATGAGCAGTTCTTC
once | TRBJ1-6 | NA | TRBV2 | CASSDRTAANSPLHF | TGTGCCAGCAGTGATAGGACAGCCGCCAATTCACCCCTCCACTTT
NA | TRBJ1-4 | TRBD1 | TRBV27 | CASSFLQGSEKLFF | TGTGCCAGCAGTTTTCTACAGGGGAGTGAAAAACTGTTTTTT
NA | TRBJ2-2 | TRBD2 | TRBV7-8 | CASSLARGGPGELFF | TGTGCCAGCAGCTTAGCGCGCGGGGGGCCCGGGGAGCTGTTTTTT
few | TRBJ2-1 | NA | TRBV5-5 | CASSLLDQGSYNEQFF | TGTGCCAGCAGCTTGTTGGATCAGGGCTCCTACAATGAGCAGTTCTTC
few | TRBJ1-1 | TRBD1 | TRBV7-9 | CASSHRQGSEAFF | TGTGCCAGCAGCCACCGACAGGGCTCTGAAGCTTTCTTT
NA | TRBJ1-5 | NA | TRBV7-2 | CASSLGMYQPQHF | TGTGCCAGCAGCCTAGGCATGTATCAGCCCCAGCATTTT
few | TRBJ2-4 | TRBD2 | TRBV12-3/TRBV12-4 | CASSGPGLGGIQYF | TGTGCCAGCAGTGGACCGGGACTAGGGGGCATTCAGTACTTC
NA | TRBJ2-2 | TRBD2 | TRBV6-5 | CASSYSGARGDTGELFF | TGTGCCAGCAGTTATAGCGGGGCCCGGGGGGACACCGGGGAGCTGTTTTTT
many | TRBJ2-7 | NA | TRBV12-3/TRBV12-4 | CARRSRGVETTYEQYF | TGTGCCAGAAGATCGAGGGGAGTAGAGACTACCTACGAGCAGTACTTC
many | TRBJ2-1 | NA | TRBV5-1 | CASSLVSTYNEQFF | TGCGCCAGCAGCTTGGTTTCAACCTACAATGAGCAGTTCTTC
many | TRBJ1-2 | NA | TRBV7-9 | CASSLGPGANYGYTF | TGTGCCAGCAGCTTAGGGCCAGGGGCGAACTATGGCTACACCTTC
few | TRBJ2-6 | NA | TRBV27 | CASSFQGLSGANVLTF | TGTGCCAGCAGTTTCCAGGGACTCTCTGGGGCCAACGTCCTGACTTTC
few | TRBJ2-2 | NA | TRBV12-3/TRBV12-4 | CAGGRMGVGGELFF | TGTGCCGGGGGGCGTATGGGCGTGGGCGGGGAGCTGTTTTTT
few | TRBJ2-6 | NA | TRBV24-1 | CATSDFRSGANVLTF | TGTGCCACCAGTGATTTCCGCTCTGGGGCCAACGTCCTGACTTTC
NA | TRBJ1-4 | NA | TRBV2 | CASSATRHSEKLFF | TGTGCCAGCAGCGCGACCCGACACTCCGAAAAACTGTTTTTT
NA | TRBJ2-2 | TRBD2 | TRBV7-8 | CASSLETSGIAGELFF | TGTGCCAGCAGCTTAGAGACTAGCGGGATTGCCGGGGAGCTGTTTTTT